The TCR beta chain described here comes from a study of cytomegalovirus exposure and HLA in healthy donors. Study-wide results and caveats: In vitro assays verified that a few CMV-associated chains recognized CMV antigens specifically.

In the case of this clone: Antigen specificity is unknown.

PCR primers comprised 60 Vbeta and 13 Jbeta primers. Sequencing used immunoSEQ multiplex PCR; TCRdb keeps in-frame clones, though not all of them. The top ten clones hold about 1.7% of a sample with about 140,000 clones, more than 75% of them seen once. The V end lost 3 bases, the J end lost 1 base, and 13 bases lay between the germline ends. CDR3 length: 15 amino acids. The germline V gene encodes CDR1 MDHEN and CDR2 SYDVKM. The sample consisted of PBMCs. This TCR was sampled from a man aged 40-50 years in good health and CMV-seronegative. This chain connects TRBV28 to TRBJ2-7, with D unclear. CDR3 bases: TGTGCCAGCAGTTTGGGCAGGCAAATTTCCTACGAGCAGTACTTC. Translating gives CASSLGRQISYEQYF.